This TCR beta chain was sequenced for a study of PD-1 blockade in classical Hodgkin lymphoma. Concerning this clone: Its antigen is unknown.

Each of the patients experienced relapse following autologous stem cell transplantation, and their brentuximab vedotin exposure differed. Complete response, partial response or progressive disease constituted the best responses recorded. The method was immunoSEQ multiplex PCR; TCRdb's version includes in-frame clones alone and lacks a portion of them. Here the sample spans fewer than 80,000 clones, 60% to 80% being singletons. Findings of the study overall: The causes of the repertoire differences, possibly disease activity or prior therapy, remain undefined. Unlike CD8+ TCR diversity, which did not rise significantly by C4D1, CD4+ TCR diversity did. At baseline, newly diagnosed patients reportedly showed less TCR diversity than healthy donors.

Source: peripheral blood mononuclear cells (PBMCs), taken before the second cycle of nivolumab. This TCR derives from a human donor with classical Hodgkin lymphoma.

The DNA for the CDR3 is TGTGCCAGCAGCGTACCTCTAGCGGGAGCGCGAGAGACCCAGTACTTC. Its protein product is CASSVPLAGARETQYF. V usage is TRBV5-6 and J usage is TRBJ2-5, with TRBD2 identical over 10 bases. Germline assignment: CDR1 SGHDT and CDR2 YYEEEE. With V trimmed by 4 bases and J by 4 bases, 10 bases remained unmatched. This CDR3 spans 16 amino acids.